A single sample gave rise to the 5 T cell receptor beta chains below, sequenced in a study of T-cell reconstitution after alpha-beta-depleted transplantation in children. As it was prepared, the TCRbeta library received unique molecular identifiers. MiXCR, applied by TCRdb to the PCR reads, yields one record per CDR3 protein. The data contain about 540,000 distinct CDR3 sequences, about 16% of them singletons. Source: PBMCs from the stem cell graft donor, taken from the stem cell graft. These receptors all stem from a human donor who donated a stem cell graft to a child with acute lymphoblastic leukemia.

The chain uses TRBV20-1 and TRBJ2-1; D is uncertain. The germline V gene has CDR1 DFQATT and CDR2 SNEGSKA (reference sequence). This CDR3 is built from 12 residues. Trimming left V 3 bases short and J 8 bases short, with 11 bases between. The CDR3 region is CSASPSVDEQFF. In DNA form, the CDR3 reads TGCAGTGCTAGCCCATCGGTCGATGAGCAGTTCTTC.

V and J are TRBV20-1 and TRBJ2-7; 7 nucleotides line up with TRBD2. Germline CDR1 reads DFQATT; CDR2 reads SNEGSKA (reference sequence). Trimming took 5 bases from V and 4 from J; bases not matched to a gene: 11. CDR3 length equals 14 residues. CDR3 amino acids: CSAGKAGKRYEQYF. The CDR3 nucleotides are TGCAGTGCTGGGAAAGCGGGAAAGAGGTACGAGCAGTACTTC.

This clonotype has a handful of counts. The CDR3: CSARASTGTQPQHF. The DNA for the CDR3 is TGCAGTGCTAGAGCGAGTACAGGGACTCAGCCCCAGCATTTT. V usage is TRBV20-1 and J usage is TRBJ1-5; D is possibly TRBD1 (6 bases). Trimming removed 1 base at V and 6 bases at J, with 13 bases between. The CDR3 is 14 amino acids. Germline CDR1 reads DFQATT; CDR2 reads SNEGSKA (reference sequence).

The rearrangement joins TRBV4-1 to TRBJ2-7, with D tentatively TRBD1 (7 bases). Trimming took off 0 bases at V and 3 bases at J, with 18 bases between the two ends. The CDR3 has 17 amino acids. In germline, CDR1 is MGHRA, CDR2 YSYEKL. The CDR3 is CASSQDGLGRGVYEQYF. CDR3 bases: TGCGCCAGCAGCCAAGATGGTTTAGGCAGGGGGGTCTACGAGCAGTACTTC.

This clonotype was recorded many times. The CDR3 protein is CASSLGPFYEQYF. Here the CDR3 DNA reads TGCGCCAGCAGCTTGGGACCATTCTACGAGCAGTACTTC. This chain connects TRBV5-1 to TRBJ2-7; no reliable D call. This CDR3 has 13 residues. V shed 0 bases and J shed 3 bases, with 7 bases lying between them. CDR1 is SGHRS and CDR2 is YFSETQ in the germline V gene. The variable domain in full, completed from reference TRBV5-1 and TRBJ2-7, reads KAGVTQTPRYLIKTRGQQVTLSCSPISGHRSVSWYQQTPGQGLQFLFEYFSETQRNKGNFPGRFSGRQFSNSRSEMNVSTLELGDSALYLCASSLGPFYEQYFGPGTRLTVT.